The rows below give T cell receptor beta chains drawn from one sample of a study of cytomegalovirus exposure and HLA in healthy donors. The table came from immunoSEQ multiplex PCR; TCRdb's copy has only in-frame clones and leaves some out. The sample has about 82,000 clones, 85% to 95% seen once. The sequenced material came from PBMCs. These TCRs come from a woman in her late teens or twenties in good health and CMV-seronegative. Both conserved end residues are part of each CDR3. D genes are given only for firm matches. Size tells how often a clone was seen (once, few, many) or the class of an expanded clone, and some rows leave it out.

clone size	J gene	D gene	V gene	CDR3 DNA	CDR3 protein
once	TRBJ2-5	-	TRBV7-2	TGTGCCAGCAGCCCCCGAAGCAGGGTATGGGATGAGACCCAGTACTTC	CASSPRSRVWDETQYF
-	TRBJ1-4	-	TRBV7-8	TGTGCCAGCAGCCCCGGGACAACTAAAGAAAAACTGTTTTTT	CASSPGTTKEKLFF
-	TRBJ2-1	TRBD2	TRBV11-3	TGTGCCAGCAGAAGAAATAGCGGGACGGCGTACAATGAGCAGTTCTTC	CASRRNSGTAYNEQFF
-	TRBJ1-2	TRBD1	TRBV7-6	TGTGCCAGCAGCTTAGCGTTAAACAGGGGGCCGGGGTATGGCTACACCTTC	CASSLALNRGPGYGYTF
-	TRBJ1-5	-	TRBV15	TGTGCCACCAGCAGAAAGAGGGGGGGGGACGATCAGCCCCAGCATTTT	CATSRKRGGDDQPQHF
once	TRBJ1-4	TRBD1	TRBV18	TGTGCCAGCTCACCCAGGGACAGTGGCGAAAAACTGTTTTTT	CASSPRDSGEKLFF
-	TRBJ2-7	TRBD1	TRBV5-1	TGCGCCAGCAGCTGGGGTGACAGGGCGGAGCAGTACTTC	CASSWGDRAEQYF
-	TRBJ2-3	-	TRBV6-6	TGTGCCAGCAGTTACTCGAATCGGGGGTTCACAGATACGCAGTATTTT	CASSYSNRGFTDTQYF
-	TRBJ2-3	-	TRBV9	TGTGCCAGCAGCGTAAAGCGGCAGAGCACAGATACGCAGTATTTT	CASSVKRQSTDTQYF
-	TRBJ1-5	-	TRBV7-2	TGTGCCAGCAGCTTAGAGTTGGAGGGGTATCAGCCCCAGCATTTT	CASSLELEGYQPQHF
-	TRBJ1-5	-	TRBV19	TGTGCCAGTAGTATAGATAGGGCCCAAGGGGGCAATCAGCCCCAGCATTTT	CASSIDRAQGGNQPQHF
-	TRBJ2-4	-	TRBV5-4	TGTGCCAGCAGCTTGTCTGGGGCTCTAGCCAAAAACATTCAGTACTTC	CASSLSGALAKNIQYF
-	TRBJ1-2	-	TRBV28	TGTGCCAGCACCGTCGTTGAGGGAGTCTATGGCTACACCTTC	CASTVVEGVYGYTF
-	TRBJ2-3	TRBD2	TRBV7-9	TGTGCCAGCAGCCTTAGCGGGGGGGCCATTACAGATACGCAGTATTTT	CASSLSGGAITDTQYF
-	TRBJ1-2	TRBD1	TRBV6-6	TGTGCCAGCAGTTCGGACAGGTACTATGGCTACACCTTC	CASSSDRYYGYTF
-	TRBJ2-3	TRBD2	TRBV11-2	TGTGCCAGCAGCTTACACAGCGGGGGGAGGACAGATACGCAGTATTTT	CASSLHSGGRTDTQYF
-	TRBJ1-1	-	TRBV6-4	TGTGCCAGCAGTGACTCGATCGGGCCCGGCGGGAATGCTTTCTTT	CASSDSIGPGGNAFF
-	TRBJ2-7	TRBD2	TRBV10-1	TGCGCCAGCACCCCGGGTAGCGGGGGAAACTACGAGCAGTACTTC	CASTPGSGGNYEQYF
-	TRBJ2-3	-	TRBV30	TGTGCCTGGAGCGTCCCCAAGCGGAGCACAGATACGCAGTATTTT	CAWSVPKRSTDTQYF
-	TRBJ1-2	TRBD1	TRBV6-4	TGTGCCAGCAGTGACGGGCGGGACAGGAGGAGCTACACCTTC	CASSDGRDRRSYTF
-	TRBJ2-5	TRBD2	TRBV19	TGTGCCAGTAGTACTGTAGCGGGGGGCGGGGAGACCCAGTACTTC	CASSTVAGGGETQYF
-	TRBJ2-5	TRBD2	TRBV27	TGTGCCAGCAGTCCTGGACTAGCGGGAATGTTAGGGAGGGAGACCCAGTACTTC	CASSPGLAGMLGRETQYF
once	TRBJ2-7	-	TRBV2	TGTGCCAGCAGTGAAGGGATCGGGTACGAGCAGTACTTC	CASSEGIGYEQYF
-	TRBJ2-7	TRBD2	TRBV19	TGTGCCAGTAGTCCCCGGACTAGCGGGACCAGGCGGGACGAGCAGTACTTC	CASSPRTSGTRRDEQYF
-	TRBJ2-5	-	TRBV10-3	TGTGCCATCAGCGAAGACGGGTACCAAGAGACCCAGTACTTC	CAISEDGYQETQYF
-	TRBJ1-5	-	TRBV7-2	TGTGCCAGCAGTTTCAAACAGGGTCAGCCCCAGCATTTT	CASSFKQGQPQHF
-	TRBJ2-7	-	TRBV18	TGTGCCAGCTCACCTAGCTCCTACGAGCAGTACTTC	CASSPSSYEQYF
-	TRBJ2-1	TRBD2	TRBV7-9	TGTGCCAGCAGCCTCCTACCTAGCGGGAAGAATGAGCAGTTCTTC	CASSLLPSGKNEQFF
-	TRBJ2-1	-	TRBV2	TGTGCCAGCAGCGCCACTAGGGACAATGAGCAGTTCTTC	CASSATRDNEQFF
-	TRBJ2-5	TRBD2	TRBV7-2	TGTGCCAGCAGCTTTAGCGGGGGGGCAGAGACCCAGTACTTC	CASSFSGGAETQYF
-	TRBJ2-3	-	TRBV7-9	TGTGCCAGCAGCTTAGGGCTCTTCGACACAGATACGCAGTATTTT	CASSLGLFDTDTQYF
-	TRBJ2-2	TRBD2	TRBV27	TGTGCCAGCCGCGGGGGGAGGAACACCGGGGAGCTGTTTTTT	CASRGGRNTGELFF
-	TRBJ2-7	-	TRBV9	TGTGCCAGCAGCCCCCCGCGAGCTTCCTACGAGCAGTACTTC	CASSPPRASYEQYF
once	TRBJ1-1	-	TRBV7-8	TGTGCCAGCAGTCGAGGATTAATGAACACTGAAGCTTTCTTT	CASSRGLMNTEAFF
-	TRBJ1-5	-	TRBV7-2	TGTGCCAGCAGAATAGGGCAGGGGATTAATCAGCCCCAGCATTTT	CASRIGQGINQPQHF
-	TRBJ2-7	-	TRBV28	TGTGCCAGCAGTTTACATCTCGGTCAGGGGACCTACGAGCAGTACTTC	CASSLHLGQGTYEQYF
-	TRBJ2-7	-	TRBV21-1	TGTGCCAGCAGCAGGAGGGGGACAGGGTCCTACGAGCAGTACTTC	CASSRRGTGSYEQYF
-	TRBJ1-2	-	TRBV9	TGTGCCAGCAGCACAGGGATCTATGGCTACACCTTC	CASSTGIYGYTF
-	TRBJ2-1	TRBD1	TRBV11-3	TGTGCCAGCAGCCTTAGACCGGGACAGCACAATGAGCAGTTCTTC	CASSLRPGQHNEQFF
few	TRBJ2-7	-	TRBV12-5	TGTGCTAGTGGTTTGGTTCGTCACGAGCAGTACTTC	CASGLVRHEQYF
once	TRBJ2-4	TRBD2	TRBV6-6	TGTGCCAGCAGTTACTCTAGCGGGGCAAACATTCAGTACTTC	CASSYSSGANIQYF
-	TRBJ1-2	-	TRBV5-1	TGCGCCAGCAGCTTGACAAACTATGGCTACACCTTC	CASSLTNYGYTF
once	TRBJ2-7	TRBD1	TRBV2	TGTGCCAGTCACAGGGGGGTTAACTCCTACGAGCAGTACTTC	CASHRGVNSYEQYF
-	TRBJ2-1	-	TRBV5-1	TGCGCCAGCATGGGGGGGGCAGGAGGAGATGAGCAGTTCTTC	CASMGGAGGDEQFF
-	TRBJ2-5	-	TRBV6-1	TGTGCCAGCAGAGGACTTCGTGGAGAGACCCAGTACTTC	CASRGLRGETQYF
-	TRBJ2-2	TRBD2	TRBV27	TGTGCCAGCAGCCTTCCTAGCGGGAGGGACACCGGGGAGCTGTTTTTT	CASSLPSGRDTGELFF
-	TRBJ2-2	-	TRBV14	TGTGCCAGCAGCCATCACCCGGGACTCCATCGACCCGGGGAGCTGTTTTTT	CASSHHPGLHRPGELFF
once	TRBJ2-3	TRBD1	TRBV4-2	TGTGCCAGCAGCCAAGACCCCGGGACAGCCGGCACAGATACGCAGTATTTT	CASSQDPGTAGTDTQYF
-	TRBJ2-5	-	TRBV29-1	TGCAGCGTTGAAGATCGAGGCGGACAAGGGGAGACCCAGTACTTC	CSVEDRGGQGETQYF
-	TRBJ2-3	-	TRBV5-1	TGCGCCAGCAGCTTGGGAGGCCCTAGCACAGATACGCAGTATTTT	CASSLGGPSTDTQYF
-	TRBJ2-5	-	TRBV5-1	TGCGCCAGCAGCTTAATAGCGGCCCACCAAGAGACCCAGTACTTC	CASSLIAAHQETQYF